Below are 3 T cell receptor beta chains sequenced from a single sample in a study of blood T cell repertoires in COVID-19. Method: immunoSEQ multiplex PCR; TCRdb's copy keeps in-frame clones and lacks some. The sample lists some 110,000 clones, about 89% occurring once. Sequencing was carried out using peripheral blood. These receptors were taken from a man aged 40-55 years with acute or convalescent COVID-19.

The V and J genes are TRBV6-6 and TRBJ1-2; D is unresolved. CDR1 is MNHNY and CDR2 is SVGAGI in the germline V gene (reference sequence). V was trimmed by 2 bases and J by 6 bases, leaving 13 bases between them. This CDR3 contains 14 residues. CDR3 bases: TGTGCCAGCAGTTACCTGGCAGAGGAGAATGGCTACACCTTC. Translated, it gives CASSYLAEENGYTF.

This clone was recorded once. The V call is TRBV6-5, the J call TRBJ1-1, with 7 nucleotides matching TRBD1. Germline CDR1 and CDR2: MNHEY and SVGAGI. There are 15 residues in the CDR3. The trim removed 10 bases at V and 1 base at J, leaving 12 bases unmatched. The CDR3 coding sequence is TGTGCCATCTTCGACTCCGGGACAGCGAACACTGAAGCTTTCTTT. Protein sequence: CAIFDSGTANTEAFF.

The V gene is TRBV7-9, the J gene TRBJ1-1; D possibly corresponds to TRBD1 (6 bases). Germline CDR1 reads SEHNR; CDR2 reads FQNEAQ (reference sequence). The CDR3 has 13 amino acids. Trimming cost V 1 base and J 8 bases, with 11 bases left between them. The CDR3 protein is CASSLVAGAEAFF. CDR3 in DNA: TGTGCCAGCAGCTTAGTCGCGGGGGCCGAAGCTTTCTTT.